Listed here are 19 T cell receptor beta chains from one sample, sequenced in a study of shared clonotypes between healthy human individuals. Profiling relied on immunoSEQ multiplex PCR, and the TCRdb table lists in-frame clones only, not all of them. The data hold about 1.1 million clones, with roughly 74% observed a single time. What was sequenced was memory CD4+ T cells from PBMCs. Subset indicated: CD45RA-negative fraction. The source is a man between 18 and 35 years old in good health. Some clones in this sample may be carry-over from other donors' samples.

A single count supports this clone. This chain joins TRBV14 and TRBJ2-3, with 7 nucleotides matching TRBD2. The germline V gene encodes CDR1 SGHDN and CDR2 FVKESK. V shed 4 bases, J shed 1 base, and the junction held 14 bases outside the gene matches. CDR3 length equals 18 residues. For the CDR3, the DNA is TGTGCCAGCAGCCGCTTTGGGAGGGCCAGTATCGGCACAGATACGCAGTATTTT. It translates to CASSRFGRASIGTDTQYF.

The gene calls are TRBV19 and TRBJ2-7, with 8 bases identical to TRBD1. Trimming took 6 bases from V and 5 from J; bases not matched to a gene: 12. The CDR3 has 15 residues. Germline V gene lookup returns CDR1 LNHDA and CDR2 SQIVND (reference sequence). The CDR3 nucleotides read TGTGCCAGTAGCGAACCACGGACAGGGACAGACGAGCAGTACTTC. Translation: CASSEPRTGTDEQYF.

The chain employs TRBV29-1 and TRBJ2-3; no clear D. CDR3 length: 12 amino acids. Germline V gene sequence: CDR1 SQVTM, CDR2 ANQGSEA. V gave up 4 bases and J gave up 3 bases, with 8 bases separating them. CDR3 sequence reads: CSVAGQTDTQYF. CDR3 nucleotides: TGCAGCGTTGCGGGTCAAACAGATACGCAGTATTTT.

The J gene is TRBJ2-1, the V gene TRBV7-3; tentative D call: TRBD2 (6 bases). The germline gives CDR1 SGHTA, CDR2 FQGTGA. The CDR3 extends over 16 amino acids. Trimming removed 5 bases at V and 7 bases at J, with 21 bases between. The CDR3 is CASSTIAARVGNEQFF. The CDR3 DNA reads TGTGCCAGCAGCACCATAGCGGCCAGAGTAGGGAATGAGCAGTTCTTC.

The V gene is TRBV5-6, the J gene TRBJ2-1; 9 positions match TRBD2. Trimming removed 6 bases from V and 13 bases from J; junction bases left unmatched: 5. This CDR3 has 11 residues. Germline V gene lookup returns CDR1 SGHDT and CDR2 YYEEEE. The CDR3 region has the DNA TGTGCCAGCAAAGCTAGCGGGGCACAGTTCTTC. Translation gives CASKASGAQFF.

The chain has TRBV18 and TRBJ1-2; D is undetermined. Trimming shortened V by 3 bases and J by 1 base, and 6 bases separated the two germline ends. Germline-derived CDR1 and CDR2 are KGHSH and LQKENI. The CDR3 runs 13 residues. The CDR3 DNA follows: TGTGCCAGCTCACCGGGTGTTAACTATGGCTACACCTTC. Translated, it gives CASSPGVNYGYTF.

The chain links TRBV9 to TRBJ1-1; D gene ambiguous. Germline-derived CDR1 and CDR2 are SGDLS and YYNGEE. This CDR3 comprises 13 residues. V lost 4 bases and J lost 0, with 7 bases in between. CDR3 DNA: TGTGCCAGCAGCCGGCTAATGAACACTGAAGCTTTCTTT. It specifies CASSRLMNTEAFF.

The genes are TRBV7-6 and TRBJ2-1; D not resolved. The ends were cut back, 2 bases at V and 6 bases at J, with 5 bases in the middle. Germline lookup yields CDR1 SGHVS and CDR2 FNYEAQ. The CDR3 contains 12 residues. CDR3 loop: CASSLMRNEQFF. The CDR3 region has the DNA TGTGCCAGCAGCTTAATGCGCAATGAGCAGTTCTTC.

Concerning this clone itself: The same CDR3 can be traced to other DNA sequences in this sample. This rearrangement joins TRBV5-1 to TRBJ2-5, with D perhaps TRBD1 (5 bases). The CDR3 length is 13 residues. Between the trimmed V and J ends, which lost 1 base and 5 bases, there was a span of 9 bases. The germline gives CDR1 SGHRS, CDR2 YFSETQ. CDR3 DNA sequence: TGCGCCAGCAGCTTGCAGGGTTGGGAGACCCAGTACTTC. Translated: CASSLQGWETQYF.

This clone was counted a few times. The chain links TRBV19 to TRBJ1-4; 7 nucleotides align to TRBD1. Germline V lookup: CDR1 LNHDA, CDR2 SQIVND (reference sequence). The length of the CDR3 is 14 residues. V shed 5 bases, J shed 7 bases, and the junction held 7 bases outside the gene matches. CDR3 coding DNA: TGTGCCAGTAGTCCGCGGGACAGCCGTGAAAAACTGTTTTTT. This sequence encodes CASSPRDSREKLFF.

This chain links TRBV13 with TRBJ2-2; unclear D gene. CDR3 length: 15 amino acids. CDR1 is PRHDT and CDR2 is FYEKMQ in the germline V gene (reference sequence). Trimming took 2 bases from V and 5 from J, leaving 12 bases between them. DNA for the CDR3: TGTGCCAGCAGCTTACAAAGATTTTCGACCGGGGAGCTGTTTTTT. Its translation is CASSLQRFSTGELFF.

This clone is a singleton in its sample. Other DNA sequences in the sample encode the same CDR3. The chain couples TRBV29-1 to TRBJ1-2, with D possibly matching TRBD1 (5 bases). The V end lost 3 bases, the J end lost 2 bases, and 13 bases lay between the germline ends. The CDR3 is 14 residues long. Germline V gene sequence: CDR1 SQVTM, CDR2 ANQGSEA. This chain's CDR3 is CSVEGRGRNYGYTF. For the CDR3, the DNA is TGCAGCGTTGAGGGAAGGGGACGAAACTATGGCTACACCTTC.

The chain's CDR3 is CASRGGTASRGAFF. CDR3 bases: TGTGCCAGCAGGGGTGGGACAGCCTCGAGGGGAGCTTTCTTT. The chain joins TRBV21-1 to TRBJ1-1; TRBD1 is taken as the D call from the table, unchecked against the DNA. TRBV21-1 counts as a pseudogene. The CDR3 covers 14 residues.

This clone has just one count. The chain employs TRBV2 and TRBJ2-1, with no clear D. The germline CDR1 and CDR2 sequences are SNHLY and FYNNEI. V was pared by 2 bases and J by 9 bases, with 8 bases between. This CDR3 is built from 12 residues. DNA for the CDR3: TGTGCCAGCAGTGAATATAGTAGTGAGCAGTTCTTC. Protein sequence: CASSEYSSEQFF.

V usage is TRBV28 and J usage is TRBJ1-2, with TRBD1 as a possible D gene (5 bases). Trimming stripped 6 bases from V and 0 bases from J, with 14 bases between. CDR1 is MDHEN, CDR2 SYDVKM, per germline. The CDR3 is 15 amino acids. The DNA of the CDR3 is TGTGCCAGCAGGGAGGAGCGGGGGACTAACTATGGCTACACCTTC. It yields the protein CASREERGTNYGYTF.

V is TRBV5-6 and J is TRBJ2-1; 8 bases line up with TRBD2. This CDR3 has 15 amino acids. The V and J ends lost 2 bases and 7 bases, in that order; junction bases with no gene match: 8. Germline assignment: CDR1 SGHDT and CDR2 YYEEEE. The CDR3 loop reads CASSFPAGGRNEQFF. The CDR3 DNA sequence: TGTGCCAGCAGCTTTCCTGCTGGCGGGAGGAATGAGCAGTTCTTC.

The chain links TRBV5-1 to TRBJ2-7; 10 positions agree with TRBD1. Germline lookup yields CDR1 SGHRS and CDR2 YFSETQ. J gave up 7 bases and V 3 bases, and 16 bases lay outside the gene matches. The length of the CDR3 is 17 residues. As DNA, the CDR3 is TGCGCCAGCAGCTCCTCCCCTTCGACAGGGGGCGTTGGGGAGCAGTACTTC. Protein product: CASSSSPSTGGVGEQYF.

This clone appeared once. The V call is TRBV29-1, the J call TRBJ1-1, with TRBD1 matching over 7 bases. CDR3 length: 15 residues. Germline assignment: CDR1 SQVTM and CDR2 ANQGSEA. Trimming cost V 4 bases and J 1 base; bases outside gene matches: 9. Here the CDR3 reads CSVAALGQRNTEAFF. DNA for the CDR3: TGCAGCGTTGCGGCTCTGGGACAGAGGAACACTGAAGCTTTCTTT. Full variable domain (remainder filled in from reference TRBV29-1 and TRBJ1-1): SAVISQKPSRDICQRGTSLTIQCQVDSQVTMMFWYRQQPGQSLTLIATANQGSEATYESGFVIDKFPISRPNLTFSTLTVSNMSPEDSSIYLCSVAALGQRNTEAFFGQGTRLTVV.

The chain links TRBV15 to TRBJ1-1; D gene unclear. V lost 6 bases, J lost 1 base, and 12 bases lay in between. Germline V CDR1 and CDR2: LNHNV, YYDKDF (reference sequence). The CDR3 loop spans 14 amino acids. CDR3 DNA: TGTGCCACCAGAATTAGGGCAGGGAACACTGAAGCTTTCTTT. Translated, it gives CATRIRAGNTEAFF.